This TCR beta chain comes out of a study of somatic mutations in cytotoxic T cells in rheumatoid arthritis. Study summary: After diagnosis, patient blood (about 30 ml EDTA) was drawn right away, before any treatment was given.

V was shortened by 3 bases and J by 1 base, with 6 bases between the two germline ends. This CDR3 region has 13 residues. CDR1 is LNHDA, CDR2 SQIVND, per germline (reference sequence). Using immunoSEQ multiplex PCR, the repertoire was profiled, and TCRdb retains in-frame clones only, with some absent. The sample carries thousands of clones, 80% to 90% recorded once. The TCR originated in a woman in her forties or fifties with rheumatoid arthritis. The V call is TRBV19, the J call TRBJ2-5; D ambiguous. Sequenced: CD8+ T cells sorted from blood. The CDR3 DNA is TGTGCCAGTAGTATGGTCAGCCAAGAGACCCAGTACTTC. Its translation: CASSMVSQETQYF.